The 25 T cell receptor beta chains below come from one sample, sequenced in a study of cytomegalovirus exposure and HLA in healthy donors. The table came from immunoSEQ multiplex PCR; TCRdb's copy has only in-frame clones and leaves some out. The top ten hold roughly 1.4% of the sample, which has some 130,000 clones, 70% to 90% seen once. What was sequenced was PBMCs. Receptors were obtained from a woman aged 25 to 39 in good health and CMV-seronegative.

This chain uses TRBV2 with TRBJ2-2, with TRBD1 matching 10 bases. Germline values: CDR1 SNHLY, CDR2 FYNNEI. The CDR3 covers 14 residues. V trimming: 6 bases; J trimming: 4 bases; junction bases outside the gene matches: 2. Here the CDR3 reads CASRRDRGTGELFF. The CDR3 coding sequence is TGTGCCAGCAGACGGGACAGGGGCACCGGGGAGCTGTTTTTT.

The chain is built from TRBV7-9 and TRBJ2-7; the match to TRBD2 covers 7 bases. Trimming took 4 bases from V and 1 from J; bases not matched to a gene: 4. The CDR3 contains 14 residues. CDR1 SEHNR and CDR2 FQNEAQ come from the germline V gene (reference sequence). CDR3 loop: CASSSGGGSYEQYF. Here the CDR3 DNA reads TGTGCCAGCAGCTCAGGCGGGGGATCCTACGAGCAGTACTTC. Variable domain in full (rest from reference TRBV7-9 and TRBJ2-7): DTGVSQNPRHKITKRGQNVTFRCDPISEHNRLYWYRQTLGQGPEFLTYFQNEAQLEKSRLLSDRFSAERPKGSFSTLEIQRTEQGDSAMYLCASSSGGGSYEQYFGPGTRLTVT.

This chain connects TRBV30 to TRBJ1-4, with D unresolved. The germline gives CDR1 GTSNPN, CDR2 SVGIG (reference sequence). Trimming pared 0 bases from V and 8 bases from J, leaving 4 bases between. This CDR3 is built from 11 residues. The chain's CDR3 is CAWSVAEKLFF. The CDR3 bases are TGTGCCTGGAGTGTAGCCGAAAAACTGTTTTTT.

This clone has just one count. The CDR3 sequence is CATSRESVLAGGLQYF. CDR3 nucleotides: TGTGCCACCAGCAGAGAATCGGTGCTAGCGGGGGGCCTGCAGTATTTT. The V gene is TRBV15, the J gene TRBJ2-3; 11 bases match TRBD2. CDR1 is LNHNV, CDR2 YYDKDF, per germline (reference sequence). CDR3 length: 16 amino acids. The trim removed 0 bases at V and 11 bases at J, leaving 10 bases unmatched.

J is TRBJ1-5 and V is TRBV18; D not certain. The CDR3 is 14 amino acids. Trimming took off 2 bases at V and 5 bases at J, with 10 bases between the two ends. Germline V gene data show CDR1 as KGHSH and CDR2 as LQKENI. CDR3 in DNA: TGTGCCAGCTCACCAGGCGGATTTGATCAGCCCCAGCATTTT. Amino acid sequence: CASSPGGFDQPQHF.

In its sample, this clone was seen once. The chain uses TRBV7-2 and TRBJ2-7, with D hard to call. V lost 2 bases to trimming and J lost 2 bases, with 7 bases between them. CDR1 and CDR2 (germline): SGHTA, FQGNSA. The CDR3 spans 13 residues. CDR3: CASSLRPAYEQYF. The CDR3 DNA reads TGTGCCAGCAGCTTACGTCCAGCCTACGAGCAGTACTTC.

This clone was counted once. This rearrangement joins TRBV6-1 to TRBJ1-5; a weak D match, TRBD1 (6 bases). Germline V gives CDR1 MNHNS, CDR2 SASEGT. The CDR3 extends over 13 amino acids. The ends were cut back, 6 bases at V and 5 bases at J, with 11 bases in the middle. CDR3 bases: TGTGCCAGCAGCGGACAGAGGGATCAGCCCCAGCATTTT. Its translation: CASSGQRDQPQHF.

This sequence joins TRBV29-1 and TRBJ2-2, with a tentative D call TRBD1 (5 bases). The CDR3 sequence is 14 residues long. Looked up from germline, CDR1 is SQVTM and CDR2 is ANQGSEA. Between the trimmed V and J ends, which lost 0 bases and 3 bases, there was a span of 8 bases. CDR3: CSVEEGHDTGELFF. CDR3 bases: TGCAGCGTTGAAGAAGGACACGACACCGGGGAGCTGTTTTTT.

The chain links TRBV2 to TRBJ2-3, with 9 positions matching TRBD1. This CDR3 contains 14 residues. Unmatched junction bases numbered 3, after V lost 4 bases and J lost 4 bases. Germline V gene data show CDR1 as SNHLY and CDR2 as FYNNEI. In nucleotides, the CDR3 is TGTGCCAGCAGTGTGGACAGGGGCGCAGATACGCAGTATTTT. As protein: CASSVDRGADTQYF.

The chain is built from TRBV15 and TRBJ1-3, with D unclear. Germline CDR1 LNHNV, CDR2 YYDKDF (reference sequence). V shed 0 bases and J shed 0 bases, with 15 bases lying between them. The CDR3 spans 18 residues. The CDR3 here is CATSRDLGAYVSGNTIYF. The DNA for the CDR3 is TGTGCCACCAGCAGAGATCTGGGAGCGTACGTCTCTGGAAACACCATATATTTT. Filled out from reference TRBV15 and TRBJ1-3, the complete variable domain reads DAMVIQNPRYQVTQFGKPVTLSCSQTLNHNVMYWYQQKSSQAPKLLFHYYDKDFNNEADTPDNFQSRRPNTSFCFLDIRSPGLGDTAMYLCATSRDLGAYVSGNTIYFGEGSWLTVV.

The chain uses TRBV19 and TRBJ1-5, with 8 bases aligning to TRBD1. Trimming took 3 bases from V and 3 from J; bases not matched to a gene: 4. The length of the CDR3 is 15 residues. The V gene's germline CDR1 is LNHDA and CDR2 SQIVND (reference sequence). In DNA, the CDR3 is TGTGCCAGTAGTATCAGGGGGCAGAACAATCAGCCCCAGCATTTT. Residues: CASSIRGQNNQPQHF.

This chain joins TRBV4-3 and TRBJ2-3; a possible D gene is TRBD2 (7 bases). Germline-derived CDR1 and CDR2 are LGHNA and YSLEER. Trimming left V 0 bases short and J 6 bases short, with 16 bases between. The CDR3 has 16 amino acids. CDR3 nucleotide sequence: TGCGCCAGCAGCCAAGATTGGGGGGGGCGCGGGGATACGCAGTATTTT. Translating it yields CASSQDWGGRGDTQYF.

The V and J genes are TRBV7-9 and TRBJ1-4; 8 bases map to TRBD1. The CDR3 sequence is 14 residues long. Germline CDR1 SEHNR, CDR2 FQNEAQ (reference sequence). V trimming: 1 base; J trimming: 7 bases; junction bases outside the gene matches: 2. CDR3 region: CASSLETGAEKLFF. The CDR3, as DNA: TGTGCCAGCAGCTTAGAGACAGGGGCTGAAAAACTGTTTTTT.

This chain joins TRBV18 and TRBJ2-7, with D maybe TRBD1 (6 bases). The V and J ends lost 8 bases and 5 bases respectively, with 10 bases between them. The germline V gene has CDR1 KGHSH and CDR2 LQKENI. The CDR3 covers 11 residues. The CDR3 reads CASQGLDEQYF. The DNA of the CDR3 is TGTGCCAGCCAGGGGTTGGACGAGCAGTACTTC.

V gene TRBV29-1 combines with J gene TRBJ2-1, with D uncertain. The CDR3 is 14 residues long. Trimming pared 4 bases from V and 0 bases from J, leaving 10 bases between. Germline CDR1 is SQVTM and CDR2 is ANQGSEA. The CDR3 sequence is CSVGGSSSYNEQFF. The CDR3 coding sequence is TGCAGCGTTGGCGGTTCTAGCTCCTACAATGAGCAGTTCTTC.

The chain uses TRBV15 and TRBJ1-6; the match to TRBD1 covers 8 bases. This CDR3 is built from 17 residues. CDR1 and CDR2 from the germline V gene are LNHNV and YYDKDF (reference sequence). V was clipped by 4 bases and J by 0 bases; unmatched bases: 5. DNA of the CDR3: TGTGCCACCAGCACGTGGACAGGGAGCTCCTATAATTCACCCCTCCACTTT. Encoded protein: CATSTWTGSSYNSPLHF.

The chain is built from TRBV21-1 and TRBJ1-5. TRBV21-1 is recorded as a pseudogene. The CDR3 consists of 15 residues. CDR3 amino acids: CASSKGGGSNQPQHF. In DNA form, the CDR3 reads TGTGCCAGCAGCAAAGGCGGAGGGAGCAATCAGCCCCAGCATTTT.

The chain links TRBV12-5 to TRBJ2-1, with D maybe TRBD1 (5 bases). Trimming removed 4 bases at V and 6 bases at J, with 16 bases between. CDR1 LGHNT and CDR2 FRNRAP come from the germline V gene. This CDR3 contains 15 residues. This CDR3 reads CASGSPGIWGNEQFF. CDR3 bases: TGTGCTAGTGGTTCCCCAGGGATTTGGGGCAATGAGCAGTTCTTC.

The rearrangement uses TRBV29-1 and TRBJ1-2, with 7 bases that match TRBD1. After removal of 4 bases from V and 4 bases from J, the junction contained 0 bases not matched to a gene. The germline gives CDR1 SQVTM, CDR2 ANQGSEA. The CDR3 has 11 amino acids. The CDR3: CSVAGGYGYTF. Written as DNA, the CDR3 is TGCAGCGTTGCAGGGGGCTATGGCTACACCTTC. Full variable domain (remainder filled in from reference TRBV29-1 and TRBJ1-2): SAVISQKPSRDICQRGTSLTIQCQVDSQVTMMFWYRQQPGQSLTLIATANQGSEATYESGFVIDKFPISRPNLTFSTLTVSNMSPEDSSIYLCSVAGGYGYTFGSGTRLTVV.

The chain carries TRBV10-3 and TRBJ2-3; 9 nucleotides match TRBD2. The CDR3 runs to 12 residues. Trimming at V came to 6 bases and at J to 9 bases, leaving 4 bases not matched to a gene. Germline CDR1 ENHRY, CDR2 SYGVKD. CDR3: CAISQGLATQYF. CDR3 nucleotides: TGTGCCATCAGCCAGGGACTAGCAACGCAGTATTTT.

The chain is built from TRBV7-9 and TRBJ1-1, with 7 nucleotides matching TRBD1. V lost 5 bases, J lost 5 bases, and 20 bases stayed unmatched. From germline, CDR1 is SEHNR and CDR2 FQNEAQ (reference sequence). The CDR3 has 18 amino acids. In nucleotides, the CDR3 is TGTGCCAGCAGCCCCGACCCATCGACAGGGCGACTCGGGACTGAAGCTTTCTTT. This translates into CASSPDPSTGRLGTEAFF.

The chain links TRBV4-1 to TRBJ2-5, with TRBD1 matching 7 bases. This CDR3 spans 16 amino acids. CDR1 is MGHRA, CDR2 YSYEKL, per germline. Trimming cost V 2 bases and J 5 bases; bases outside gene matches: 11. In DNA, the CDR3 is TGCGCCAGCAGCCAACTGACAGGGCTCCAAAGGGAGACCCAGTACTTC. Amino acids: CASSQLTGLQRETQYF.

This rearrangement joins TRBV12-5 to TRBJ1-3; D remains unclear. Germline values: CDR1 LGHNT, CDR2 FRNRAP. Trimming pared 3 bases from V and 8 bases from J, leaving 14 bases between. The CDR3 is 14 residues long. The CDR3 DNA reads TGTGCTAGTGGTTTAGGGCGGGAATGGGACACCATATATTTT. As protein: CASGLGREWDTIYF.

This chain joins TRBV7-9 and TRBJ1-5; unclear D gene. V lost 4 bases to trimming and J lost 0 bases, with 10 bases between them. Looked up from germline, CDR1 is SEHNR and CDR2 is FQNEAQ (reference sequence). This CDR3 region has 15 residues. For the CDR3, the DNA is TGTGCCAGCAGCTCCCAGGCAGATAGCAATCAGCCCCAGCATTTT. This codes for CASSSQADSNQPQHF.

The V call is TRBV27, the J call TRBJ2-3; 7 bases match TRBD1. The length of the CDR3 is 15 residues. The junction had 8 bases not matched to a gene; V was cut back by 5 bases and J by 3 bases. CDR1 is MNHEY and CDR2 is SMNVEV in the germline V gene (reference sequence). The CDR3 coding sequence is TGTGCCAGCAGTCCCCCGGGACAGATAACAGATACGCAGTATTTT. Translating it yields CASSPPGQITDTQYF.